The clone carrying this T cell receptor (beta chain) occurred once. Measured with immunoSEQ multiplex PCR; TCRdb has only the in-frame clones, and not every one. This table holds a few hundred thousand clones, about nine tenths found once. This record belongs to a study of blood T cell repertoires in COVID-19. Trimming removed 4 bases at V and 2 bases at J, with 12 bases between. The germline V gene encodes CDR1 SGHTA and CDR2 FQGTGA. The CDR3 extends over 15 amino acids. The participants were between about 18 and 90 years old and came from some 23 US areas. Participants had their cohort set by participant-reported clinical history. Donors in Cohort 3 who had recovered were those with two negative PCRs, healthcare professional clearance, or resolution of their symptoms.

The sample comprised PBMCs or T cells enriched from blood (not recorded which). This chain connects TRBV7-3 to TRBJ1-3, with no clear D. The sequence came from a woman younger than 35 who had recovered from COVID-19. The CDR3 loop reads CASSSNGGPGNTIYF. CDR3 nucleotide sequence: TGTGCCAGCAGCTCCAACGGTGGGCCTGGAAACACCATATATTTT.